This T cell receptor beta chain was sequenced for a study of cytomegalovirus exposure and HLA in healthy donors. Study details: From some 180 million T cells, an earlier analysis saw under 140 million unique TCR beta sequences. Most genotyped donors, around 78% of about 360, had Caucasian-associated genetic ancestry. Study results and limitations: When analyzed later, the rates of TCR association showed variation by HLA locus, with DRB1 the most and HLA-C the fewest. Sequencing likely caused a cluster of highly shared sequence variants.

Comments on this clone: What it binds is unknown.

The PCR contained 60 Vbeta and 13 Jbeta primers. Sequenced by immunoSEQ multiplex PCR; TCRdb stores in-frame clones only, minus some. The data hold some 89,000 clones, with 85% observed a single time. The length of the CDR3 is 12 residues. The V gene's germline CDR1 is SEHNR and CDR2 FQNEAQ (reference sequence). V was clipped by 4 bases and J by 4 bases, with 7 bases between them. The TCR comes from a man aged 40-50 years in good health and CMV-seropositive. The sample taken for sequencing was PBMCs. The chain employs TRBV7-9 and TRBJ1-1; tentatively, D is TRBD1 (6 bases). CDR3 amino acids: CASSSGVTEAFF. The CDR3 coding sequence is TGTGCCAGCAGCTCAGGGGTCACTGAAGCTTTCTTT.